These 4 T cell receptor beta chains originate from one sample sequenced in a study of shared clonotypes between healthy human individuals. TCRdb keeps only in-frame clones here, not all; method: immunoSEQ multiplex PCR. Of approximately 2.5 million clones in the sample, over 85% are singletons; the top ten hold about 0.13%. The sequenced sample consisted of naive CD4+ T cells sorted from blood. The subset: CD45RA+ positively selected. The source of these receptors is a man younger than 35 in good health.

The chain joins TRBV11-2 to TRBJ1-1; TRBD1 might be the D (6 bases). V was cut by 1 base and J by 5 bases, with 11 bases left in between. From germline, CDR1 is SGHAT and CDR2 FQNNGV. The CDR3 has 14 amino acids. CDR3 nucleotides: TGTGCCAGCAGCTTAGTCCCAGGGGAGACTGAAGCTTTCTTT. It encodes CASSLVPGETEAFF.

This chain uses TRBV30 with TRBJ2-1; D gene ambiguous. The CDR3 is 13 amino acids. The germline V gene encodes CDR1 GTSNPN and CDR2 SVGIG (reference sequence). Trimming left V 2 bases short and J 9 bases short, with 14 bases between. Here the CDR3 reads CAWSPQIGTEQFF. As DNA, the CDR3 is TGTGCCTGGAGTCCTCAAATTGGAACTGAGCAGTTCTTC.

The V and J genes are TRBV4-1 and TRBJ1-5, with 7 bases lining up with TRBD1. CDR1 and CDR2 from the germline V gene are MGHRA and YSYEKL. This CDR3 is built from 18 residues. With 0 bases clipped from V and 0 bases from J, the junction kept 8 bases outside the gene matches. The CDR3 DNA reads TGCGCCAGCAGCCAAGATCTCAGGGGGGTCACTAGCAATCAGCCCCAGCATTTT. This encodes CASSQDLRGVTSNQPQHF.

V usage is TRBV6-5 and J usage is TRBJ1-3; D is ambiguous. The V end was cut by 5 bases, the J end by 0 bases, with 11 bases between. This CDR3 has 15 amino acids. Germline V gives CDR1 MNHEY, CDR2 SVGAGI. Written as DNA, the CDR3 is TGTGCCAGCAGTCGGACGGTAGGCTCTGGAAACACCATATATTTT. The encoded protein is CASSRTVGSGNTIYF.